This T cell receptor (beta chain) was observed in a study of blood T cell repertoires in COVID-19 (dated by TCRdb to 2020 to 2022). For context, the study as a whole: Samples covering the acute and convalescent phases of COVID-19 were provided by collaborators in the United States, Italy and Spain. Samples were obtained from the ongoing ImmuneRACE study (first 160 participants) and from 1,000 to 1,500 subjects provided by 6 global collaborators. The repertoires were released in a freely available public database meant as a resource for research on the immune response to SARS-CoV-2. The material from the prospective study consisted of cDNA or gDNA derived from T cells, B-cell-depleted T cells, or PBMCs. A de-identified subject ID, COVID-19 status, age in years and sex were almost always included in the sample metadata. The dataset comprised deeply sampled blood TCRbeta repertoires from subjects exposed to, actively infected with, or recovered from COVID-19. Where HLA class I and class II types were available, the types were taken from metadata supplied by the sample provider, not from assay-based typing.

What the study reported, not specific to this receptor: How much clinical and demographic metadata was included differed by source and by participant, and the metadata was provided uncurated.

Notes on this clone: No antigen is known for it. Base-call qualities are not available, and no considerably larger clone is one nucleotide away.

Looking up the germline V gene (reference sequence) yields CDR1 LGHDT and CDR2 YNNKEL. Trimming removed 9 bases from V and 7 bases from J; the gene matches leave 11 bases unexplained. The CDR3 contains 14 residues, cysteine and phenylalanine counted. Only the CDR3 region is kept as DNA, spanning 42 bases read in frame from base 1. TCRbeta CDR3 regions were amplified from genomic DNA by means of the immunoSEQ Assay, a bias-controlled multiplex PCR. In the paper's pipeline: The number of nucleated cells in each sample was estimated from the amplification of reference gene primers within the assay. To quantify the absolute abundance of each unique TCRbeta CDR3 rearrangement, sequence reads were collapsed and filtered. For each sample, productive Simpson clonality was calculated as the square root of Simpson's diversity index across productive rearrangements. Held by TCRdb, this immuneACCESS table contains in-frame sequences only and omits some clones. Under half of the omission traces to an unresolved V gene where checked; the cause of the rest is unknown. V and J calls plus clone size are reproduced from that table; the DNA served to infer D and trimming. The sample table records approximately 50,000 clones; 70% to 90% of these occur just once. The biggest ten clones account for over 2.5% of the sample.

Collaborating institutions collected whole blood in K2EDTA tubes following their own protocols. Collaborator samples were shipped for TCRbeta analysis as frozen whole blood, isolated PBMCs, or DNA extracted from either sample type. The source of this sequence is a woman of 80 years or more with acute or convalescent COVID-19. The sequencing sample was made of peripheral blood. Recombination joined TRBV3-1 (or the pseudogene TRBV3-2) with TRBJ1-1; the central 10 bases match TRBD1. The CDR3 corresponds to CASRQETGGGEAFF. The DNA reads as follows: TGTGCCAGTAGGCAGGAGACAGGGGGCGGTGAAGCTTTCTTT.